Listed here are 16 T cell receptor beta chains from one sample, sequenced in a study of cytomegalovirus exposure and HLA in healthy donors. The study ran its PCR with 60 Vbeta and 13 Jbeta primers. The method was immunoSEQ multiplex PCR; TCRdb's version includes in-frame clones alone and lacks a portion of them. Here the sample spans about 180,000 clones, over 70% being singletons. Specimen: PBMCs. All receptors come from a woman aged 55-69 years in good health and CMV-seropositive.

V gene TRBV5-1 combines with J gene TRBJ2-7; 11 positions agree with TRBD2. The CDR3 covers 16 residues. The ends lost 4 bases at V and 5 bases at J; junction bases unmatched: 11. Germline V gene sequence: CDR1 SGHRS, CDR2 YFSETQ. DNA of the CDR3: TGCGCCAGCAGCCCATATCTAGCGGGAGGCACCCACGAGCAGTACTTC. Its protein product is CASSPYLAGGTHEQYF.

The chain recombines TRBV7-9 with TRBJ1-2; a possible D gene is TRBD1 (6 bases). This CDR3 spans 13 amino acids. Per the germline V gene, CDR1 is SEHNR and CDR2 is FQNEAQ (reference sequence). Trimming removed 6 bases at V and 2 bases at J, with 10 bases between. The CDR3 sequence is CASSPGTNYGYTF. CDR3 in DNA: TGTGCCAGCAGTCCCGGGACAAACTATGGCTACACCTTC.

The rearrangement uses TRBV9 and TRBJ2-3; tentative D call: TRBD1 (6 bases). The CDR3 spans 13 residues. Deletions cut 3 bases from V and 4 bases from J, with 9 bases between. Germline-derived CDR1 and CDR2 are SGDLS and YYNGEE. CDR3 amino acids: CASSGGLADTQYF. In DNA form, the CDR3 reads TGTGCCAGCAGCGGGGGGCTGGCAGATACGCAGTATTTT.

The V call is TRBV5-1, the J call TRBJ2-5; D remains unclear. The CDR3 sequence is 14 residues long. The V gene lost 3 bases and the J gene lost 5 bases, with 14 bases spanning the gap. Per the germline V gene, CDR1 is SGHRS and CDR2 is YFSETQ. The CDR3 DNA reads as TGCGCCAGCAGCTCCACCCGGTTGGAGGAGACCCAGTACTTC. Its protein product is CASSSTRLEETQYF.

The gene calls are TRBV5-1 and TRBJ2-1; unclear D gene. Germline CDR1 is SGHRS and CDR2 is YFSETQ. The CDR3 runs 15 residues. V was trimmed by 0 bases and J by 7 bases, leaving 14 bases between them. For the CDR3, the DNA is TGCGCCAGCAGCTTGGGGGCCTTCGTTTCTAATGAGCAGTTCTTC. Residues: CASSLGAFVSNEQFF.

A remark on this clone: Mismatch with germline at one junction end may stem from a read error. V and J are TRBV16 and TRBJ1-5; 9 bases fit TRBD1. From germline, CDR1 is KGHSY and CDR2 FQNENV. CDR3 size: 13 residues. The chain's CDR3 is CASSRKGSGQGYF. CDR3 bases: TGTGCCAGCAGCCGGAAAGGATCGGGACAGGGTTATTTT.

This chain uses TRBV19 with TRBJ1-1; D gene ambiguous. The CDR3 is 15 amino acids. The germline V gene encodes CDR1 LNHDA and CDR2 SQIVND (reference sequence). With 1 base removed from V and 6 bases from J, the gap between germline ends came to 15 bases. CDR3 DNA sequence: TGTGCCAGTAGTATAGCTAGTGCCCGATGGGCTGAAGCTTTCTTT. It codes for CASSIASARWAEAFF. Drawing the rest from reference TRBV19 and TRBJ1-1, the complete variable domain is DGGITQSPKYLFRKEGQNVTLSCEQNLNHDAMYWYRQDPGQGLRLIYYSQIVNDFQKGDIAEGYSVSREKKESFPLTVTSAQKNPTAFYLCASSIASARWAEAFFGQGTRLTVV.

The chain has TRBV5-1 and TRBJ2-4; 12 positions match TRBD2. CDR3 length: 17 residues. The germline V gene encodes CDR1 SGHRS and CDR2 YFSETQ. With 1 base clipped from V and 4 bases from J, the junction kept 6 bases outside the gene matches. The CDR3: CASSLRLAGGVKNIQYF. In DNA, the CDR3 is TGCGCCAGCAGCTTGAGGCTAGCGGGAGGGGTTAAAAACATTCAGTACTTC.

The V call is TRBV19, the J call TRBJ2-1, with D uncertain. CDR1 and CDR2 (germline): LNHDA, SQIVND (reference sequence). Trimming took off 6 bases at V and 6 bases at J, with 12 bases between the two ends. The CDR3 is 13 amino acids. The DNA for the CDR3 is TGTGCCAGTAGGCCGTTCGCGTCCAATGAGCAGTTCTTC. It encodes CASRPFASNEQFF.

This chain connects TRBV5-6 to TRBJ2-7, with no clear D. The V and J ends lost 1 base and 3 bases respectively, with 5 bases between them. The CDR3 sequence is 12 residues long. Germline V gene lookup returns CDR1 SGHDT and CDR2 YYEEEE. The CDR3 bases are TGTGCCAGCAGCTTGTCCGGCTACGAGCAGTACTTC. It encodes CASSLSGYEQYF.

The chain joins TRBV9 to TRBJ1-3, with 10 bases fitting TRBD1. Trimming cost V 3 bases and J 3 bases; bases outside gene matches: 3. This CDR3 has 15 residues. Per the germline V gene, CDR1 is SGDLS and CDR2 is YYNGEE. The CDR3 coding sequence is TGTGCCAGCAGCGCGGGACAGGGGAATGGAAACACCATATATTTT. Translation gives CASSAGQGNGNTIYF.

The J gene is TRBJ2-3, the V gene TRBV30; the match to TRBD2 covers 14 bases. This CDR3 spans 15 amino acids. Germline CDR1 GTSNPN, CDR2 SVGIG (reference sequence). The J segment lost 7 bases and the V segment lost 3 bases, leaving 6 bases of the junction unmatched. For the CDR3, the DNA is TGTGCCTGGAGCGGGACTAGCGGGGGCGCTTATACGCAGTATTTT. Its translation: CAWSGTSGGAYTQYF.

The chain is built from TRBV30 and TRBJ2-7; D not resolved. V dropped 0 bases and J dropped 6 bases, with 9 bases sitting between them. The CDR3 spans 12 residues. Germline lookup yields CDR1 GTSNPN and CDR2 SVGIG (reference sequence). The CDR3 region has the DNA TGTGCCTGGAGTGTACGGTTAGCCGAGCAGTACTTC. Protein: CAWSVRLAEQYF.

The chain uses TRBV6-6 and TRBJ1-6, with D maybe TRBD1 (6 bases). CDR1 is MNHNY, CDR2 SVGAGI, per germline (reference sequence). V was shortened by 6 bases and J by 14 bases, with 23 bases between the two germline ends. The CDR3 loop spans 15 amino acids. Here the CDR3 DNA reads TGTGCCAGCAGGTATGAGGGGGACGCGGCCTTCACCCTCCACTTT. Its translation: CASRYEGDAAFTLHF.

The sample holds one count of this clone. The V and J genes are TRBV18 and TRBJ1-1, with TRBD1 as a possible D gene (6 bases). The germline gives CDR1 KGHSH, CDR2 LQKENI. The CDR3 length is 14 residues. Deletions cut 3 bases from V and 1 base from J, with 9 bases between. The CDR3, as DNA: TGTGCCAGCTCACCGAGGGACAAGAACACTGAAGCTTTCTTT. Protein product: CASSPRDKNTEAFF.

The chain has TRBV6-5 and TRBJ2-1; possible D gene TRBD2, 7 bases. From germline, CDR1 is MNHEY and CDR2 SVGAGI. This CDR3 is built from 16 residues. Between the trimmed V and J ends, which lost 1 base and 7 bases, there was a span of 17 bases. CDR3 nucleotides: TGTGCCAGCAGTTACTATGGGGGGGCCGGGGGGAATGAGCAGTTCTTC. Protein product: CASSYYGGAGGNEQFF.